This TCR beta chain was captured in a study of shared clonotypes between healthy human individuals. CDR1 and CDR2 from the germline V gene are SGHTA and FQGNSA. The V end was cut by 2 bases, the J end by 4 bases, with 12 bases between. This CDR3 region has 15 residues. The test was conducted at deep level. Clones were read by immunoSEQ multiplex PCR, and TCRdb kept only the in-frame ones, dropping some. The data contain millions of clones, approximately 94% of them singletons. Terminally differentiated effector memory CD45RA+ cells were excluded by CCR7 positive selection of CD45RO-negative cells. Caucasian adults living in Nashville, Tennessee, provided all samples.

The chain combines TRBV7-2 with TRBJ2-1; tentative D call: TRBD2 (5 bases). This receptor was obtained from a man aged 18 to 30 in good health. The specimen sequenced was naive CD8+ T cells sorted from blood. In nucleotides, the CDR3 is TGTGCCAGCAGCTTAAATAGCGCCCAATACAATGAGCAGTTCTTC. Protein: CASSLNSAQYNEQFF.